The TCR beta chain under discussion was sequenced for a study of T cell repertoires in cytomegalovirus infection. Turning to the study itself: CMV infection and matching HLA type were both indicated by public TCR beta signatures. Study-wide results and caveats: What dominated the ex vivo response were HLA-C-restricted CMV-specific TCR beta clonotypes.

Via MiXCR, TCRdb re-called the reads, giving one row per CDR3 protein. Of under 450,000 distinct CDR3 sequences listed, around a third are singletons. V was shortened by 5 bases and J by 4 bases, with 11 bases between the two germline ends. This CDR3 comprises 13 residues. To note about this clonotype: What it binds is not known.

This receptor was identified in a human donor in good health (CMV status not recorded). Some clones in this sample may be carry-over from other donors' samples. The rearrangement joins TRBV12-3 or TRBV12-4 to TRBJ2-5; D is perhaps TRBD1 (6 bases). The material was cultured PBMCs, obtained from culture after CMV antigen stimulation. For the CDR3, the DNA is TGTGCCAGCAGTCCTTTGACAGGAGAGACCCAGTACTTC. Translating gives CASSPLTGETQYF.